The T cell receptor (beta chain) described here comes from a study of vaccination and CD4 T cells after COVID-19. Germline-derived CDR1 and CDR2 are SNHLY and FYNNEI. The J segment lost 7 bases and the V segment lost 3 bases, leaving 17 bases of the junction unmatched. There are 18 residues in the CDR3. The sample's treatment: roughly 11-day PBMC culture with coronavirus spike peptide pools or control peptides (ViraFEST assay). CD4+ T lymphocytes from the unexposed donor were collected before the COVID-19 pandemic (2011-2018). This clonotype was found a few times. Its antigen remains unidentified. Sequenced with the Oncomine TCR Beta short-read assay was DNA taken from cultured CD4+ T cells. MiXCR, run by TCRdb on the PCR reads, gives a single entry per CDR3 protein. The sample has around 7,000 distinct CDR3 sequences, 51% seen once.

The sequence derives from a human donor in good health. What was sequenced was CD4+ T cells from blood, cultured in vitro. The chain has TRBV2 and TRBJ1-4; 7 positions agree with TRBD1. The CDR3 sequence is CASSDPAISRGTLEKLFF. The DNA for the CDR3 is TGTGCCAGCAGTGACCCCGCCATAAGCAGGGGGACCCTTGAAAAACTGTTTTTT. The whole variable domain, filled in from reference TRBV2 and TRBJ1-4, reads EPEVTQTPSHQVTQMGQEVILRCVPISNHLYFYWYRQILGQKVEFLVSFYNNEISEKSEIFDDQFSVERPDGSNFTLKIRSTKLEDSAMYFCASSDPAISRGTLEKLFFGSGTQLSVL.